This T cell receptor (beta chain) was captured by sequencing in a study of cytomegalovirus exposure and HLA in healthy donors. Whole-study results and caveats: There were some V segments, including TRBV6-2 and TRBV6-3, excluded as indistinguishable. Beyond CMV serostatus, there was no information to go on about immune exposure.

Germline V gene lookup returns CDR1 LGHNA and CDR2 YSLEER. The CDR3 runs 17 residues. V was trimmed by 2 bases and J by 4 bases, leaving 17 bases between them. PCR amplification relied on 60 Vbeta primers (plus 13 Jbeta primers). Here immunoSEQ multiplex PCR was the method, and the copy in TCRdb shows in-frame clones only, minus some. The sample data list approximately 140,000 clones. Every donor was a healthy person donating bone marrow. A remark on this clone: No antigen is known for it.

The source is a woman aged 50 to 60 in good health and CMV-seronegative. The sequenced sample consisted of PBMCs. The rearrangement uses TRBV4-3 and TRBJ2-2, with D possibly being TRBD2 (5 bases). The CDR3 DNA sequence: TGCGCCAGCAGCCAAATAACACCGTACGGAGGCACCGGGGAGCTGTTTTTT. Translation: CASSQITPYGGTGELFF.